This T cell receptor beta chain was identified in a study of T cell changes during pregnancy in multiple sclerosis. Clones were read by immunoSEQ multiplex PCR, and TCRdb kept only the in-frame ones, dropping some. Of over 50,000 clones in the sample, just under 90% were seen once. Trimming at V came to 1 base and at J to 4 bases, leaving 4 bases not matched to a gene. The germline V gene encodes CDR1 LNHDA and CDR2 SQIVND (reference sequence). The CDR3 totals 15 residues. The material sequenced was peripheral blood from another person, used as feeder cells. The TCR sequence derives from a human donor whose cells served as feeder cells for cultures in a pregnancy study. The V call is TRBV19, the J call TRBJ2-7; TRBD2 matches at 10 bases. The CDR3 region is CASSIVSGRGYEQYF. The CDR3 DNA follows: TGTGCCAGTAGTATAGTAAGCGGGAGGGGGTACGAGCAGTACTTC.